The clone carrying this T cell receptor beta chain was observed a few times. Its antigen is as yet unknown. This entry comes from a study of regulatory T cells in long-lasting Graves disease. V lost 2 bases to trimming and J lost 5 bases, with 13 bases between them. This CDR3 has 14 amino acids. CDR1 is SGHVS and CDR2 is FNYEAQ in the germline V gene. For TCR beta, libraries came from iRepertoire HTBI primers and Arm-PCR of CDR3 regions. TCRdb re-called the multiplex PCR reads through MiXCR, storing one row per CDR3 protein. Here the sample spans a few hundred thousand distinct CDR3 sequences, about 23% being singletons. Time point of the sample: persistent/refractory GD, antithyroid drugs over 5 years with positive TRAb. With RNA extracted from PBMCs as input, the TCR library was made. Study observations and caveats: Shared public clonotypes totalled 2,741 in persistent patients, compared with about a thousand in new patients. When disease was persistent, TRBV28, TRBJ1-2 and TRBJ2-5 were the favored segments.

The chain uses TRBV7-6 and TRBJ2-7, with D possibly being TRBD1 (6 bases). This specimen was peripheral blood mononuclear cells (PBMCs), taken when the disease was refractory, from a patient treated with antithyroid drugs. This receptor was identified in a woman between 35 and 50 years old with Graves disease. The chain's CDR3 is CASSLMQGINEQYF. The CDR3 DNA reads as TGTGCCAGCAGCTTAATGCAGGGGATCAACGAGCAGTACTTC.